The entry that follows covers one TCR beta chain sequence. TCRdb's copy holds only in-frame clones and misses some; the assay was immunoSEQ multiplex PCR. The data contain almost 200,000 clones, roughly 80% of them singletons. The CDR3 is made up of 13 amino acids. Per the germline V gene, CDR1 is SEHNR and CDR2 is FQNEAQ (reference sequence). The V and J ends lost 0 bases and 8 bases respectively, with 10 bases between them. This entry belongs to a study of blood T cell repertoires in COVID-19. A Seattle source enrolled patients during active infection and followed them longitudinally. This TCR was recovered from a man aged 55 to 69 with COVID-19, enrolled during active disease. Sequenced sample: peripheral blood. The rearrangement uses TRBV7-9 and TRBJ1-2; TRBD1 might be the D (6 bases). For the CDR3, the DNA is TGTGCCAGCAGCTTAGCGGACAGAGCCGGCTACACCTTC. Amino acid sequence: CASSLADRAGYTF.